This TCR beta chain is drawn from a study of cytomegalovirus exposure and HLA in healthy donors. Study summary: Previous work identified roughly 120 million unique TCR beta sequences from some 170 million T cells. Findings and caveats of the study: Later on, an analysis showed TCR association rates differing by HLA locus, with DRB1 the most and HLA-C the fewest.

A few counts support this clone. Its antigen is unknown. Germline-derived CDR1 and CDR2 are MGHRA and YSYEKL. The CDR3 is 16 residues long. With V trimmed by 4 bases and J by 5 bases, 3 bases remained unmatched. Healthy bone marrow donors supplied every sample. The primer mix had 60 Vbeta and 13 Jbeta primers. Per the study methods: Unique TCR beta chains numbered approximately 76 million in a later analysis, with roughly 9.9 million shared. The repertoire was sequenced with immunoSEQ multiplex PCR; TCRdb's copy has only in-frame clones and lacks some. V, J and clone size derive from that table, while D and trimming were established from the DNA sequence. Of more than 95,000 clones in the sample, 10% are singletons; the top ten hold 5% to 6.5%.

The TCR sequence derives from a man aged 35 to 55 in good health and CMV-seropositive. The rearrangement uses TRBV4-1 and TRBJ2-1; 15 bases agree with TRBD2. Material: PBMCs. DNA of the CDR3: TGCGCCAGCAGCCTTGGACTAGCGGGAGGGAACAATGAGCAGTTCTTC. It is translated as CASSLGLAGGNNEQFF.